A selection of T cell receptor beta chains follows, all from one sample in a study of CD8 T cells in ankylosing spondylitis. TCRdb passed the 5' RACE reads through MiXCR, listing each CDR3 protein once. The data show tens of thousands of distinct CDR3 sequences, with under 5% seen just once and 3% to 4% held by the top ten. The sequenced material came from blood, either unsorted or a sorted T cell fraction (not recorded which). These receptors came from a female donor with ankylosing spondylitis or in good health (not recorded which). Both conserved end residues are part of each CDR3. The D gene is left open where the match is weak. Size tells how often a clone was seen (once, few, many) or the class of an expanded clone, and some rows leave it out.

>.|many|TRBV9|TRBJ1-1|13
TGTGCCAGCAGCGCTAGGAGGGGGACTGAAGCTTTCTTT
CASSARRGTEAFF
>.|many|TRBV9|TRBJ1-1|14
TGTGCCAGCAGCGTAGGGCCCGGGGCCACTGAAGCTTTCTTT
CASSVGPGATEAFF
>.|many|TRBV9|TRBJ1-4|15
TGTGCCAGCAGCGTCAACGTGGGGGATAATGAAAAACTGTTTTTT
CASSVNVGDNEKLFF
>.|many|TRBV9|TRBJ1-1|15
TGTGCCAGCAGCGTTGGATCATGGGTGGGCACTGAAGCTTTCTTT
CASSVGSWVGTEAFF
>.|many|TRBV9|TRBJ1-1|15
TGTGCCAGCAGCGTAGATGGAGTCATGAACACTGAAGCTTTCTTT
CASSVDGVMNTEAFF
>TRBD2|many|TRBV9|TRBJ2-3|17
TGTGCCAGCAGATGGACTAGCGGACAGGCTAGCACAGATACGCAGTATTTT
CASRWTSGQASTDTQYF
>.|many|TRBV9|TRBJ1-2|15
TGTGCCAGCAGCGTAGATCTGGGGACAATGGATGGCTACACCTTC
CASSVDLGTMDGYTF
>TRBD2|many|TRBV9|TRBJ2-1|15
TGTGCCAGCAGCGTGGGACTAGGAAGGGACAATGAGCAGTTCTTC
CASSVGLGRDNEQFF
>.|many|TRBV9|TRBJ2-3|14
TGTGCCAGCAGCGTAGACCTCAGCACAGATACGCAGTATTTT
CASSVDLSTDTQYF
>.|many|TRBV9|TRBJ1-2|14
TGTGCCAGCAGCGGGGCAGGGCAGGACTATGGCTACACCTTC
CASSGAGQDYGYTF
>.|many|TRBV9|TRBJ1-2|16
TGTGCCAGCAGCGTAGGAGGAGGGAACCTCGGTAGTGGCTACACCTTC
CASSVGGGNLGSGYTF
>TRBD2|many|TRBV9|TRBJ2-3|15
TGTGCCAGCAGCGTTCAAAGCGGGGGGACAGATACGCAGTATTTT
CASSVQSGGTDTQYF
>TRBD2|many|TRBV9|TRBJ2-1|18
TGTGCCAGCAGCGCCGGGACTAGCGGGGGGTTACCCTACAATGAGCAGTTCTTC
CASSAGTSGGLPYNEQFF
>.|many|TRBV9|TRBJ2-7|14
TGTGCCAGCAGCGTCACGGGATCCCCTTGGGAGCAGTACTTC
CASSVTGSPWEQYF
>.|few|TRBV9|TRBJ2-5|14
TGTGCCAGCAGCGTACTCGGGGCGGGCGAGACCCAGTACTTC
CASSVLGAGETQYF
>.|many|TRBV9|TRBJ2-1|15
TGTGCCAGCAGCGTAAAAGCTCTAGGGGCGGTTGAGCAGTTCTTC
CASSVKALGAVEQFF
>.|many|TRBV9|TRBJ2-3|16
TGTGCCAGCAGCGTAGGGTGGGGGAGCGGCACAGATACGCAGTATTTT
CASSVGWGSGTDTQYF
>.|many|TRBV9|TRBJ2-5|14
TGTGCCAGCAGCGTAGAATGGTCAGAAGAGACCCAGTACTTC
CASSVEWSEETQYF
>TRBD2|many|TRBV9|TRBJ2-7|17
TGTGCCAGCAGTCGTACCCACTCTTCGGGGGGGTCCTACGAGCAGTACTTC
CASSRTHSSGGSYEQYF
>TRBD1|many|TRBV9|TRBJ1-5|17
TGTGCCAGCAGCACCCGACCGGGACAGGGAAGCAATCAGCCCCAGCATTTT
CASSTRPGQGSNQPQHF
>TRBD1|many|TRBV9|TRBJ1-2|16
TGTGCCAGCAGCGTAGGGTCCGGACAGGGGGCTTTTGGCTACACCTTC
CASSVGSGQGAFGYTF
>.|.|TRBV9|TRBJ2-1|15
TGTGCCAGCAGCGTAGCGGGCAATATCAACAATGAGCAGTTCTTC
CASSVAGNINNEQFF
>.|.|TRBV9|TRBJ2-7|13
TGTGCCAGCAGCGTAGCGGGGGGCAACGAGCAGTACTTC
CASSVAGGNEQYF
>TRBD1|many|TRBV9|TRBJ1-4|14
TGTGCCAGCAGCTCCCGGGACAGCGATGAAAAACTGTTTTTT
CASSSRDSDEKLFF
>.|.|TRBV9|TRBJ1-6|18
TGTGCCAGCAGCGTAAGGGACACTAGGAGCTCCTATAATTCACCCCTCCACTTT
CASSVRDTRSSYNSPLHF
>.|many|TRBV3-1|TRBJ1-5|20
TGTGCCAGCAGCCAAGAACCGGGAACCAGGAGGGTTTATGGCAATCAGCCCCAGCATTTT
CASSQEPGTRRVYGNQPQHF
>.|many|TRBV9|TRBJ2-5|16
TGTGCCAGCAGCGCCGAGGGTTACTCGACGGGGGAGACCCAGTACTTC
CASSAEGYSTGETQYF
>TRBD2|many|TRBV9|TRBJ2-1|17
TGTGCCAGCAGCGTAGAAGAGCGGGGGAGCTCCTACAATGAGCAGTTCTTC
CASSVEERGSSYNEQFF